The 26 T cell receptor beta chains below come from one sample, sequenced in a study of identical twins. TCRdb re-analysed the 5' RACE reads in MiXCR, keeping a single row per CDR3 protein. The table lists 650,000 to 750,000 distinct CDR3 sequences, 21% of them singletons. The same sample was also used in a study of T cells expressing NK-cell markers.

The sample comprised PBMCs. The receptor set was obtained from a woman aged 18-35 years in good health.

This chain connects TRBV6-1 to TRBJ2-7; tentatively, D is TRBD1 (5 bases). CDR1 is MNHNS, CDR2 SASEGT, per germline. The CDR3 runs to 17 residues. V was pared by 5 bases and J by 2 bases, with 22 bases between. CDR3 sequence reads: CASSPTRTRQRTYEQYF. DNA of the CDR3: TGTGCCAGCAGTCCCACAAGGACGAGACAGAGAACCTACGAGCAGTACTTC.

CDR3 in amino acids: CATALGAGGPVEQFF. The DNA of the CDR3 is TGTGCCACCGCCCTAGGAGCGGGAGGGCCGGTTGAGCAGTTCTTC. The chain uses TRBV10-3 and TRBJ2-1; TRBD2 agrees at 10 bases. This CDR3 has 15 amino acids. V lost 10 bases to trimming and J lost 9 bases; unmatched junction nucleotides: 15. The germline V gene encodes CDR1 ENHRY and CDR2 SYGVKD.

V usage is TRBV20-1 and J usage is TRBJ2-5; weak D call: TRBD2 (5 bases). The CDR3 runs to 13 residues. Germline CDR1 DFQATT, CDR2 SNEGSKA (reference sequence). V was pared by 1 base and J by 4 bases, with 10 bases between. The CDR3 coding sequence is TGCAGTGCTAGAGCCGGGGAAAGAGAGACCCAGTACTTC. This sequence encodes CSARAGERETQYF.

This clonotype appeared a few times. At one end, the junction sequence differs from germline, possibly due to a read error. The chain has TRBV20-1 and TRBJ1-5; D is undetermined. The CDR3 spans 15 residues. Germline V lookup: CDR1 DFQATT, CDR2 SNEGSKA (reference sequence). CDR3 DNA: TGCAGTGCCAGAGGCTTCTCGGGGTTTGATCAGCCCCAGCATTTT. Encoded protein: CSARGFSGFDQPQHF.

This clonotype has more than one count but fewer than ten. V gene TRBV20-1 combines with J gene TRBJ1-1; 7 bases align to TRBD1. This CDR3 has 12 residues. Germline V CDR1 and CDR2: DFQATT, SNEGSKA (reference sequence). V lost 3 bases, J lost 3 bases, and 1 base stayed unmatched. The CDR3: CSARGQYTEAFF. CDR3 bases: TGCAGTGCTAGGGGACAGTACACTGAAGCTTTCTTT.

This clonotype was counted a few times. This chain uses TRBV25-1 with TRBJ2-3; 8 bases are a match to TRBD1. This CDR3 spans 17 amino acids. CDR1 and CDR2 (germline): MGHDK, SYGVNS. The junction had 8 bases not matched to a gene; V was cut back by 3 bases and J by 0 bases. The CDR3 DNA follows: TGTGCCAGCAGTGATCAGGACAGGGTCGGGAGCACAGATACGCAGTATTTT. Its translation is CASSDQDRVGSTDTQYF. The variable domain in full, with the rest retrieved from reference TRBV25-1 and TRBJ2-3, is EADIYQTPRYLVIGTGKKITLECSQTMGHDKMYWYQQDPGMELHLIHYSYGVNSTEKGDLSSESTVSRIRTEHFPLTLESARPSHTSQYLCASSDQDRVGSTDTQYFGPGTRLTVL.

This chain links TRBV20-1 with TRBJ1-5, with D maybe TRBD1 (6 bases). The length of the CDR3 is 14 residues. Trimming took off 3 bases at V and 2 bases at J, with 11 bases between the two ends. Germline V CDR1 and CDR2: DFQATT, SNEGSKA (reference sequence). CDR3 region: CSASAGGGNQPQHF. The CDR3 coding sequence is TGCAGTGCTAGTGCTGGGGGCGGCAATCAGCCCCAGCATTTT.

V is TRBV20-1 and J is TRBJ2-3; D gene uncertain. The CDR3 has 14 amino acids. Looked up from germline, CDR1 is DFQATT and CDR2 is SNEGSKA (reference sequence). Trimming took 6 bases from V and 2 from J, leaving 15 bases between them. The CDR3 loop reads CSAEYARITDTQYF. The CDR3 region has the DNA TGCAGTGCCGAATACGCCAGAATCACAGATACGCAGTATTTT.

The chain is built from TRBV5-1 and TRBJ1-3, with TRBD1 identical over 7 bases. The CDR3 totals 15 residues. J lost 0 bases, V lost 4 bases, and 4 bases had no gene match. Germline CDR1 reads SGHRS; CDR2 reads YFSETQ. The CDR3 spells CASSEGQVSGNTIYF. The CDR3, as DNA: TGCGCCAGCAGCGAAGGACAGGTCTCTGGAAACACCATATATTTT.

The chain carries TRBV7-9 and TRBJ2-1; the match to TRBD1 covers 9 bases. In germline, CDR1 is SEHNR, CDR2 FQNEAQ (reference sequence). V dropped 1 base and J dropped 8; count of bases not matched to a gene: 9. CDR3 size: 16 residues. CDR3 residues: CASSLGSWTGEDEQFF. The CDR3 DNA reads TGTGCCAGCAGCTTAGGTTCTTGGACAGGGGAGGATGAGCAGTTCTTC.

The V call is TRBV4-2, the J call TRBJ2-2; unclear D gene. The CDR3 has 17 amino acids. Germline CDR1 reads LGHNA; CDR2 reads YNFKEQ. Trimming cost V 9 bases and J 2 bases, with 22 bases left between them. CDR3 in amino acids: CARGPGGTRQNTGELFF. As DNA, the CDR3 is TGTGCCAGGGGCCCCGGCGGTACCCGACAAAACACCGGGGAGCTGTTTTTT.

This clonotype was recorded a few times. V is TRBV27 and J is TRBJ2-5, with 8 bases matching TRBD1. The CDR3 has 14 amino acids. Looked up from germline, CDR1 is MNHEY and CDR2 is SMNVEV (reference sequence). V trimming: 9 bases; J trimming: 4 bases; junction bases outside the gene matches: 10. CDR3 sequence: CASQPGQGLETQYF. In DNA form, the CDR3 reads TGTGCCAGTCAACCCGGACAGGGATTAGAGACCCAGTACTTC.

This clonotype showed up just a few times. The chain employs TRBV12-3 or TRBV12-4 and TRBJ2-1; 10 bases align to TRBD2. This CDR3 is 15 amino acids long. The trim removed 5 bases at V and 10 bases at J, leaving 11 bases unmatched. The CDR3 loop is CASSPGLAMSGEQFF. The CDR3 DNA reads as TGTGCCAGCAGTCCGGGACTAGCGATGAGCGGGGAGCAGTTCTTC.

This clonotype was counted many times. This sequence joins TRBV7-8 and TRBJ2-5; D call uncertain. The CDR3 loop spans 18 amino acids. Germline V gene data show CDR1 as SGHVS and CDR2 as FQNEAQ. Trimming removed 5 bases from V and 2 bases from J, with 24 bases in between. Here the CDR3 reads CASSPTGPKKSFQETQYF. As DNA, the CDR3 is TGTGCCAGCAGCCCTACCGGGCCCAAGAAGAGTTTTCAAGAGACCCAGTACTTC.

The sample holds a few counts of this clonotype. The chain recombines TRBV4-3 with TRBJ2-3, with 11 nucleotides matching TRBD1. Germline lookup yields CDR1 LGHNA and CDR2 YSLEER. The CDR3 has 17 residues. V was pared by 2 bases and J by 3 bases, with 7 bases of the junction left unmatched. CDR3 in amino acids: CASSQMGGTGGTDTQYF. For the CDR3, the DNA is TGCGCCAGCAGCCAAATGGGCGGGACAGGGGGAACAGATACGCAGTATTTT.

The CDR3, as DNA: TGTGCCAGCAGCGGAGCGGGGTTCTACGAGCAGTACTTC. As protein: CASSGAGFYEQYF. This chain connects TRBV11-3 to TRBJ2-7; 7 positions agree with TRBD2. Trimming took 5 bases from V and 3 from J; bases not matched to a gene: 4. The CDR3 length is 13 residues. Germline V lookup: CDR1 SGHNT, CDR2 YENEEA.

The chain is built from TRBV5-1 and TRBJ2-3; no reliable D call. The ends were cut back, 6 bases at V and 4 bases at J, with 12 bases in the middle. This CDR3 contains 13 residues. CDR1 and CDR2 (germline): SGHRS, YFSETQ. The CDR3: CASKQSPSDTQYF. CDR3 nucleotide sequence: TGCGCCAGCAAGCAGTCCCCCTCAGATACGCAGTATTTT.

V and J are TRBV6-2 or TRBV6-3 and TRBJ2-2; possibly TRBD2 for D (5 bases). The CDR3 is made up of 15 amino acids. CDR1 is MNHEY and CDR2 is SVGEGT in the germline V gene. V lost 2 bases and J 5 bases, leaving 12 bases between the germline ends. Here the CDR3 DNA reads TGTGCCAGCAGTTACGGACTTACCTATACCGGGGAGCTGTTTTTT. Its translation: CASSYGLTYTGELFF.

This clonotype was seen a handful of times. V usage is TRBV6-5 and J usage is TRBJ2-5; unclear D gene. Germline lookup yields CDR1 MNHEY and CDR2 SVGAGI. Trimming pared 5 bases from V and 10 bases from J, leaving 5 bases between. The length of the CDR3 is 9 residues. CDR3 nucleotide sequence: TGTGCCAGCAGTATTTGCCAGTACTTC. Residues: CASSICQYF.

This clonotype was seen more than once but under ten times. The chain carries TRBV5-6 and TRBJ1-5; 9 positions match TRBD1. Per germline, CDR1 SGHDT and CDR2 YYEEEE. V shed 4 bases, J shed 7 bases, and the junction held 9 bases outside the gene matches. The CDR3 has 15 residues. In DNA, the CDR3 is TGTGCCAGCAGCACGACAGGGGGGTTATACCAGCCCCAGCATTTT. Its translation: CASSTTGGLYQPQHF. Full variable domain (remainder filled in from reference TRBV5-6 and TRBJ1-5): DAGVTQSPTHLIKTRGQQVTLRCSPKSGHDTVSWYQQALGQGPQFIFQYYEEEERQRGNFPDRFSGHQFPNYSSELNVNALLLGDSALYLCASSTTGGLYQPQHFGDGTRLSIL.

This sequence joins TRBV25-1 and TRBJ2-3; D perhaps matches TRBD2 (5 bases). This CDR3 region has 13 residues. V was clipped by 3 bases and J by 3 bases, with 7 bases between them. Germline loops: CDR1 MGHDK, CDR2 SYGVNS. CDR3 nucleotides: TGTGCCAGCAGTGAGAGGGTTACAGATACGCAGTATTTT. As protein: CASSERVTDTQYF.

The table lists this clonotype with a few counts. V is TRBV7-9 and J is TRBJ2-1; 7 nucleotides align to TRBD2. Unmatched junction bases numbered 12, after V lost 6 bases and J lost 4 bases. This CDR3 is 16 amino acids long. Germline V lookup: CDR1 SEHNR, CDR2 FQNEAQ (reference sequence). CDR3 region: CASRGPIAGPYNEQFF. The DNA for the CDR3 is TGTGCCAGCAGGGGACCCATAGCGGGCCCATACAATGAGCAGTTCTTC. Variable domain in full (rest from reference TRBV7-9 and TRBJ2-1): DTGVSQNPRHKITKRGQNVTFRCDPISEHNRLYWYRQTLGQGPEFLTYFQNEAQLEKSRLLSDRFSAERPKGSFSTLEIQRTEQGDSAMYLCASRGPIAGPYNEQFFGPGTRLTVL.

The chain recombines TRBV20-1 with TRBJ2-7, with D possibly TRBD1 on 6 matching bases. Deletions cut 2 bases from V and 7 bases from J, with 12 bases between. This CDR3 spans 12 amino acids. Germline lookup yields CDR1 DFQATT and CDR2 SNEGSKA (reference sequence). CDR3 bases: TGCAGTGCTAGACCAGGGGCGCAGGAGCAGTACTTC. This gives the protein CSARPGAQEQYF.

The table lists this clonotype with many counts. The genes are TRBV12-3 or TRBV12-4 and TRBJ2-6, with D possibly TRBD1 on 6 matching bases. V was clipped by 6 bases and J by 4 bases, with 13 bases between them. This CDR3 contains 15 residues. For the CDR3, the DNA is TGTGCCAGCAGGCAACAGGGTTCAGGGGCCAACGTCCTGACTTTC. This encodes CASRQQGSGANVLTF.

The chain is built from TRBV20-1 and TRBJ2-1, with 9 bases identical to TRBD2. V lost 5 bases, J lost 4 bases, and 9 bases stayed unmatched. Germline CDR1 DFQATT, CDR2 SNEGSKA (reference sequence). The length of the CDR3 is 15 residues. The CDR3 DNA is TGCAGTGCTGTTGTGGCGGGGGGGCTATACAATGAGCAGTTCTTC. Encoded protein: CSAVVAGGLYNEQFF.

Only a few counts were recorded for this clonotype. The chain links TRBV15 to TRBJ2-1; TRBD1 agrees at 8 bases. CDR1 LNHNV and CDR2 YYDKDF come from the germline V gene (reference sequence). V gave up 3 bases and J gave up 2 bases; unmatched junction bases: 3. The CDR3 has 15 residues. The CDR3: CATSRSGQAYNEQFF. CDR3 in DNA: TGTGCCACCAGCAGGTCGGGACAGGCCTACAATGAGCAGTTCTTC.